A single sample gave rise to the 21 T cell receptor beta chains below, sequenced in a study of early T cells in non-severe SARS-CoV-2 infection. TCRdb reprocessed the 5' RACE reads with MiXCR, giving one entry per CDR3 protein. This sample has approximately 48,000 distinct CDR3 sequences, with approximately 9.4% found just once. The source material was whole blood. Receptors were obtained from an adult who was a healthcare worker with PCR-confirmed SARS-CoV-2 infection or an uninfected control (not recorded which).

This sequence joins TRBV4-3 and TRBJ2-5, with D possibly TRBD1 on 5 matching bases. V was clipped by 0 bases and J by 5 bases, with 10 bases between them. The germline gives CDR1 LGHNA, CDR2 YSLEER. The CDR3 runs to 14 residues. The CDR3 protein is CASSQDVQGETQYF. CDR3 bases: TGCGCCAGCAGCCAAGATGTCCAGGGTGAGACCCAGTACTTC.

This clonotype showed up many times. The genes are TRBV12-3 or TRBV12-4 and TRBJ2-7; 10 bases align to TRBD1. V was clipped by 5 bases and J by 3 bases; unmatched bases: 4. This CDR3 has 14 residues. The CDR3 spells CASSPGTGVYEQYF. CDR3 sequence (DNA): TGTGCCAGCAGTCCCGGGACAGGGGTCTACGAGCAGTACTTC.

The V call is TRBV6-5, the J call TRBJ2-7, with TRBD1 as a possible D gene (5 bases). CDR1 is MNHEY, CDR2 SVGAGI, per germline. Between the trimmed V and J ends, which lost 0 bases and 5 bases, there was a span of 14 bases. This CDR3 is 15 amino acids long. The CDR3 loop is CASSYSNDRGHEQYF. The CDR3 DNA reads as TGTGCCAGCAGTTACTCGAACGACAGAGGCCACGAGCAGTACTTC.

Many counts were recorded for this clonotype. The J gene is TRBJ1-5, the V gene TRBV6-2 or TRBV6-3; D perhaps matches TRBD1 (5 bases). CDR3 length equals 16 residues. Germline lookup yields CDR1 MNHEY and CDR2 SVGEGT. V dropped 2 bases and J dropped 2 bases, with 13 bases sitting between them. The CDR3 bases are TGTGCCAGCAGTTACCAGTCCCTAGGGGGCAATCAGCCCCAGCATTTT. Its protein is CASSYQSLGGNQPQHF.

The rearrangement uses TRBV29-1 and TRBJ2-4, with 9 bases that match TRBD1. There are 17 residues in the CDR3. With 1 base clipped from V and 1 base from J, the junction kept 8 bases outside the gene matches. Per germline, CDR1 SQVTM and CDR2 ANQGSEA. CDR3 residues: CSVEGGWDRDAKNIQYF. CDR3 bases: TGCAGCGTTGAAGGGGGCTGGGACAGGGACGCCAAAAACATTCAGTACTTC.

The chain is built from TRBV27 and TRBJ2-3, with D uncertain. The length of the CDR3 is 14 residues. Germline-derived CDR1 and CDR2 are MNHEY and SMNVEV (reference sequence). Trimming stripped 3 bases from V and 3 bases from J, with 10 bases between. CDR3 residues: CASSLSGWTDTQYF. CDR3 DNA: TGTGCCAGCAGTTTGAGTGGGTGGACAGATACGCAGTATTTT.

Concerning this clonotype: This sequence may be a read error, since a much larger clone differs from it by one base. This rearrangement joins TRBV19 to TRBJ2-7; TRBD2 might be the D (6 bases). The germline V gene encodes CDR1 LNHDA and CDR2 SQIVND (reference sequence). The CDR3 is made up of 15 amino acids. Trimming cost V 0 bases and J 3 bases, with 12 bases left between them. CDR3 DNA sequence: TGTGCCAGTAGTATAGATATGGGAGGTAGCTACGAGCAGTACTTC. Protein product: CASSIDMGGSYEQYF.

This clonotype was recorded many times. In DNA, the CDR3 is TGTGCCAGCAGGACAATGGGACTCGCCAACTTTTTTAGCTCCTACGAGCAGTACTTC. This sequence encodes CASRTMGLANFFSSYEQYF. The rearrangement joins TRBV28 to TRBJ2-7, with D maybe TRBD2 (6 bases). The V end was cut by 6 bases, the J end by 0 bases, with 27 bases between. CDR1 and CDR2 from the germline V gene are MDHEN and SYDVKM. This CDR3 contains 19 residues.

This clonotype has ten or more counts. The V call is TRBV20-1, the J call TRBJ1-1; the D gene is possibly TRBD1 (6 bases). This CDR3 spans 14 amino acids. The V end was cut by 6 bases, the J end by 1 base, with 15 bases between. The germline CDR1 and CDR2 sequences are DFQATT and SNEGSKA (reference sequence). The CDR3 loop reads CSAGVGHKNTEAFF. The CDR3 region has the DNA TGCAGTGCCGGGGTGGGACACAAGAACACTGAAGCTTTCTTT.

This chain uses TRBV28 with TRBJ2-3, with a tentative D call TRBD1 (6 bases). The length of the CDR3 is 14 residues. The V end was cut by 5 bases, the J end by 5 bases, with 14 bases between. Germline V gives CDR1 MDHEN, CDR2 SYDVKM. CDR3 nucleotides: TGTGCCAGCAGTCTGTTCGGACAGAAAGATACGCAGTATTTT. Its translation: CASSLFGQKDTQYF.

This clonotype was counted at least ten times. The V call is TRBV12-3 or TRBV12-4, the J call TRBJ1-6, with TRBD1 identical over 9 bases. The V and J ends lost 6 bases and 11 bases, in that order; junction bases with no gene match: 8. This CDR3 has 14 residues. The CDR3 bases are TGTGCCAGCAGAACCGGGACAGGGAATACACCCCTCCACTTT. Encoded protein: CASRTGTGNTPLHF.

This clonotype showed up just a few times. The chain is built from TRBV20-1 and TRBJ2-5, with D hard to call. Trimming took off 3 bases at V and 2 bases at J, with 10 bases between the two ends. The CDR3 totals 13 residues. CDR1 DFQATT and CDR2 SNEGSKA come from the germline V gene (reference sequence). The CDR3 loop reads CSASRDIQETQYF. CDR3 DNA sequence: TGCAGTGCTAGTCGAGACATACAAGAGACCCAGTACTTC.

The chain uses TRBV29-1 and TRBJ2-1, with D possibly matching TRBD2 (6 bases). Trimming left V 3 bases short and J 9 bases short, with 12 bases between. CDR3 length: 12 residues. Germline V gene lookup returns CDR1 SQVTM and CDR2 ANQGSEA. Here the CDR3 DNA reads TGCAGCGTTGAGAGGGACTCCAGTGAGCAGTTCTTC. It yields the protein CSVERDSSEQFF.

The CDR3 loop is CASSIGWEGAWFGELFF. The CDR3 bases are TGTGCCAGTAGTATAGGATGGGAGGGCGCTTGGTTCGGGGAGCTGTTTTTT. V usage is TRBV19 and J usage is TRBJ2-2; 7 bases agree with TRBD2. This CDR3 region has 17 residues. CDR1 and CDR2 (germline): LNHDA, SQIVND (reference sequence). The ends lost 1 base at V and 7 bases at J; junction bases unmatched: 12. Together with reference TRBV19 and TRBJ2-2, the CDR3 gives the full variable domain: DGGITQSPKYLFRKEGQNVTLSCEQNLNHDAMYWYRQDPGQGLRLIYYSQIVNDFQKGDIAEGYSVSREKKESFPLTVTSAQKNPTAFYLCASSIGWEGAWFGELFFGEGSRLTVL.

Concerning this clonotype itself: This may be a read error, as it is one base from a much larger clone. The gene calls are TRBV2 and TRBJ2-7, with D maybe TRBD1 (6 bases). Germline CDR1 and CDR2: SNHLY and FYNNEI. This CDR3 has 12 amino acids. The germline V and J ends were trimmed by 6 bases and 6 bases, with 12 bases remaining between them. DNA of the CDR3: TGTGCCAGCAGGACGACAGGAAGCGAGCAGTACTTC. Translated, it gives CASRTTGSEQYF.

This clonotype has just a few counts. This chain uses TRBV7-2 with TRBJ2-3; TRBD1 agrees at 7 bases. V lost 3 bases, J lost 1 base, and 16 bases stayed unmatched. The germline V gene has CDR1 SGHTA and CDR2 FQGNSA. This CDR3 has 19 residues. The CDR3 reads CASSFVVLVDRDGTDTQYF. Here the CDR3 DNA reads TGTGCCAGCAGCTTTGTTGTTCTAGTAGACAGGGATGGCACAGATACGCAGTATTTT.

The rearrangement links TRBV20-1 to TRBJ2-7; no clear D gene. There are 14 residues in the CDR3. Germline assignment: CDR1 DFQATT and CDR2 SNEGSKA (reference sequence). V lost 3 bases and J lost 3, with 15 bases in between. The CDR3 region has the DNA TGCAGTGCTAGTCTACCCGGCGGAGACTACGAGCAGTACTTC. This codes for CSASLPGGDYEQYF.

This clonotype was recorded at least ten times. The chain is built from TRBV5-1 and TRBJ1-2, with a weak D call TRBD1 (6 bases). The length of the CDR3 is 16 residues. Per germline, CDR1 SGHRS and CDR2 YFSETQ. V lost 5 bases to trimming and J lost 0 bases, with 17 bases between them. CDR3 sequence reads: CASRPDGGTPNYGYTF. CDR3 bases: TGCGCCAGCAGACCTGACGGGGGCACTCCTAACTATGGCTACACCTTC.

This clonotype was counted many times. The rearrangement joins TRBV28 to TRBJ1-3; a weak D match, TRBD1 (5 bases). This CDR3 has 15 amino acids. The ends were cut back, 7 bases at V and 0 bases at J, with 13 bases in the middle. Germline V CDR1 and CDR2: MDHEN, SYDVKM. The DNA of the CDR3 is TGTGCCAGCATGGGGGACGGAGGCTCTGGAAACACCATATATTTT. Amino acid sequence: CASMGDGGSGNTIYF.

In the case of this clonotype: Since no conserved phenylalanine or tryptophan closes the CDR3, a read error is the likely cause. The chain's CDR3 is CARRTYDRADTQYL. In DNA, the CDR3 is TGTGCCAGAAGGACTTATGACAGGGCGGATACGCAGTATTTA. The rearrangement links TRBV5-3 to TRBJ2-3, with TRBD1 identical over 7 bases. TRBV5-3 is recorded as an ORF, its role being uncertain. The V segment lost 5 bases and the J segment 6 bases; nucleotides outside the gene matches: 9. This CDR3 contains 14 residues.

DNA for the CDR3: TGTGCCAGCAGCCAAGAAATCCGTGCGCGGGGAGGGGGGGCAGATACGCAGTATTTT. Its translation: CASSQEIRARGGGADTQYF. V gene TRBV4-2 combines with J gene TRBJ2-3, with D perhaps matching TRBD2 (7 bases). The CDR3 is made up of 19 amino acids. V lost 0 bases, J lost 4 bases, and 23 bases lay in between. In germline, CDR1 is LGHNA, CDR2 YNFKEQ.